The 21 T cell receptor beta chains below all came from one sample that was sequenced in a study of CD4+ T cells in melanoma. The repertoire was sequenced with immunoSEQ multiplex PCR; TCRdb's copy has only in-frame clones and lacks some. The sample shows about 140,000 clones, nearly 95% of them seen only once. Receptor source: a human donor with melanoma.

V is TRBV9 and J is TRBJ2-3; perhaps TRBD2 as D (6 bases). Germline-derived CDR1 and CDR2 are SGDLS and YYNGEE. Trimming removed 4 bases from V and 4 bases from J, with 19 bases in between. This CDR3 contains 16 residues. The chain's CDR3 is CASSSGPPLAADTQYF. The CDR3 coding sequence is TGTGCCAGCAGCTCCGGACCTCCCTTAGCGGCAGATACGCAGTATTTT.

This clone came up once. This chain links TRBV18 with TRBJ1-1; perhaps TRBD1 as D (5 bases). Per the germline V gene, CDR1 is KGHSH and CDR2 is LQKENI. The CDR3 consists of 16 residues. The germline V and J ends were trimmed by 0 bases and 3 bases, with 14 bases remaining between them. CDR3 DNA sequence: TGTGCCAGCTCACCACCCCCCAAAGGGGTTCACACTGAAGCTTTCTTT. Protein sequence: CASSPPPKGVHTEAFF. Full variable domain (outside the CDR3, taken from reference TRBV18 and TRBJ1-1): NAGVMQNPRHLVRRRGQEARLRCSPMKGHSHVYWYRQLPEEGLKFMVYLQKENIIDESGMPKERFSAEFPKEGPSILRIQQVVRGDSAAYFCASSPPPKGVHTEAFFGQGTRLTVV.

The V call is TRBV7-2, the J call TRBJ2-1, with 12 nucleotides matching TRBD2. This CDR3 comprises 16 residues. V lost 5 bases and J lost 2; bases outside the gene matches: 4. Germline CDR1 SGHTA, CDR2 FQGNSA. The CDR3 DNA reads as TGTGCCAGCAGCCCTAGCGGGGGGGCCCCCTACAATGAGCAGTTCTTC. This gives the protein CASSPSGGAPYNEQFF. The whole variable domain, remainder taken from reference TRBV7-2 and TRBJ2-1, is GAGVSQSPSNKVTEKGKDVELRCDPISGHTALYWYRQSLGQGLEFLIYFQGNSAPDKSGLPSDRFSAERTGGSVSTLTIQRTQQEDSAVYLCASSPSGGAPYNEQFFGPGTRLTVL.

V usage is TRBV4-2 and J usage is TRBJ1-4; a possible D gene is TRBD1 (5 bases). CDR1 LGHNA and CDR2 YNFKEQ come from the germline V gene. The V end was cut by 1 base, the J end by 0 bases, with 9 bases between. CDR3 length equals 16 residues. DNA for the CDR3: TGTGCCAGCAGCCAAGCCGGGGGAACAACTAATGAAAAACTGTTTTTT. As protein: CASSQAGGTTNEKLFF.

The rearrangement joins TRBV7-3 to TRBJ2-7, with TRBD1 matching over 8 bases. Germline values: CDR1 SGHTA, CDR2 FQGTGA. The CDR3 contains 14 residues. V lost 5 bases to trimming and J lost 1 base; unmatched junction nucleotides: 4. CDR3 loop: CASSPTGGSYEQYF. CDR3 sequence (DNA): TGTGCCAGCAGCCCCACAGGGGGATCCTACGAGCAGTACTTC.

The V call is TRBV11-1, the J call TRBJ2-5; D unresolved. Germline V gene data show CDR1 as SGHAT and CDR2 as FQDESV (reference sequence). There are 13 residues in the CDR3. The ends were cut back, 1 base at V and 5 bases at J, with 8 bases in the middle. Written as DNA, the CDR3 is TGTGCCAGCAGCTTAGGAATTGTGGAGACCCAGTACTTC. This sequence encodes CASSLGIVETQYF.

Note on this clone: The sample contains more than one DNA sequence encoding this CDR3. V usage is TRBV27 and J usage is TRBJ1-5, with D possibly being TRBD1 (5 bases). The V gene lost 5 bases and the J gene lost 5 bases, with 10 bases spanning the gap. Germline CDR1 and CDR2: MNHEY and SMNVEV (reference sequence). The CDR3 runs 13 residues. The CDR3 reads CASSLSRDQPQHF. The CDR3 region has the DNA TGTGCCAGCAGTCTCTCCAGGGATCAGCCCCAGCATTTT.

The chain joins TRBV5-1 to TRBJ2-1; unclear D gene. The germline V gene encodes CDR1 SGHRS and CDR2 YFSETQ. This CDR3 is 12 amino acids long. V dropped 1 base and J dropped 5 bases, with 4 bases sitting between them. The CDR3 DNA reads TGCGCCAGCAGCTTGACAGACAATGAGCAGTTCTTC. It yields the protein CASSLTDNEQFF.

The V and J genes are TRBV6-5 and TRBJ1-1, with 9 nucleotides matching TRBD1. CDR1 is MNHEY, CDR2 SVGAGI, per germline. The CDR3 has 16 amino acids. The J segment lost 4 bases and the V segment lost 3 bases, leaving 9 bases of the junction unmatched. Here the CDR3 DNA reads TGTGCCAGCAGTTATGAGGGGACAGGGCGTTCCACTGAAGCTTTCTTT. Its translation is CASSYEGTGRSTEAFF.

This chain links TRBV21-1 with TRBJ1-5; the DNA was not compared with TRBD1, the D call given in the table. TRBV21-1 is tagged as a pseudogene. CDR3 size: 16 residues. The CDR3 spells CASIRPGDRVNQPQHF. The DNA of the CDR3 is TGTGCCAGCATCCGCCCGGGTGACAGGGTCAATCAGCCCCAGCATTTT.

V and J are TRBV27 and TRBJ2-7; 7 bases line up with TRBD2. This CDR3 contains 14 residues. Trimming removed 6 bases from V and 2 bases from J; junction bases left unmatched: 7. In germline, CDR1 is MNHEY, CDR2 SMNVEV (reference sequence). The CDR3 DNA follows: TGTGCCAGCAGGGAGCGGGGCACCCCCTACGAGCAGTACTTC. Translated, it gives CASRERGTPYEQYF.

V is TRBV19 and J is TRBJ2-2, with 7 bases lining up with TRBD2. V shed 4 bases, J shed 3 bases, and the junction held 8 bases outside the gene matches. CDR3 size: 16 residues. Germline assignment: CDR1 LNHDA and CDR2 SQIVND (reference sequence). The CDR3, as DNA: TGTGCCAGTAGTACCAAACCGGGACTACACACCGGGGAGCTGTTTTTT. It codes for CASSTKPGLHTGELFF.

The chain has TRBV10-3 and TRBJ1-1, with TRBD1 identical over 7 bases. Germline CDR1 ENHRY, CDR2 SYGVKD. The CDR3 has 16 residues. J lost 0 bases, V lost 5 bases, and 9 bases had no gene match. The CDR3 is CAISPRTGTLNTEAFF. The CDR3 region has the DNA TGTGCCATCAGTCCCAGGACAGGTACCTTGAACACTGAAGCTTTCTTT.

This rearrangement joins TRBV7-2 to TRBJ2-1; tentatively, D is TRBD1 or TRBD2 (6 bases each). CDR1 and CDR2 from the germline V gene are SGHTA and FQGNSA. This CDR3 spans 13 amino acids. Trimming left V 0 bases short and J 8 bases short, with 8 bases between. The CDR3 here is CASSLARGHEQFF. The CDR3, as DNA: TGTGCCAGCAGCTTAGCCCGGGGGCATGAGCAGTTCTTC. Full variable domain (remainder filled in from reference TRBV7-2 and TRBJ2-1): GAGVSQSPSNKVTEKGKDVELRCDPISGHTALYWYRQSLGQGLEFLIYFQGNSAPDKSGLPSDRFSAERTGGSVSTLTIQRTQQEDSAVYLCASSLARGHEQFFGPGTRLTVL.

A few counts support this clone. The chain carries TRBV6-1 and TRBJ2-5, with 11 nucleotides matching TRBD2. There are 15 residues in the CDR3. CDR1 is MNHNS, CDR2 SASEGT, per germline. The ends lost 6 bases at V and 5 bases at J; junction bases unmatched: 8. CDR3: CASSVSGTSGETQYF. In DNA, the CDR3 is TGTGCCAGCAGCGTAAGCGGGACTAGCGGCGAGACCCAGTACTTC.

The chain combines TRBV2 with TRBJ2-7; D is possibly TRBD1 (5 bases). Germline CDR1 is SNHLY and CDR2 is FYNNEI. V lost 7 bases to trimming and J lost 5 bases, with 12 bases between them. The CDR3 extends over 12 amino acids. The CDR3: CASNGHFHEQYF. The CDR3 coding sequence is TGTGCCAGCAATGGACATTTCCACGAGCAGTACTTC.

The chain is built from TRBV4-2 and TRBJ1-5; TRBD1 is a possible D gene (5 bases). Germline CDR1 LGHNA, CDR2 YNFKEQ. The V end lost 4 bases, the J end lost 4 bases, and 8 bases lay between the germline ends. The CDR3 covers 13 residues. The CDR3 is CASSPGANQPQHF. CDR3 nucleotide sequence: TGTGCCAGCAGCCCCGGGGCTAATCAGCCCCAGCATTTT.

The CDR3 DNA sequence: TGTGCCAGCAGTGATCGGGGACAGCCCCAGCATTTT. This translates into CASSDRGQPQHF. The gene calls are TRBV6-1 and TRBJ1-5; D remains ambiguous. V lost 3 bases and J lost 7, with 7 bases in between. The V gene's germline CDR1 is MNHNS and CDR2 SASEGT. CDR3 size: 12 residues.

The rearrangement links TRBV30 to TRBJ1-6; D is unresolved. This CDR3 spans 13 amino acids. CDR1 and CDR2 from the germline V gene are GTSNPN and SVGIG (reference sequence). V lost 3 bases to trimming and J lost 7 bases, with 10 bases between them. The CDR3 nucleotides read TGTGCCTGGAGAGAACCCCCAAATTCACCCCTCCACTTT. Translation: CAWREPPNSPLHF.

This rearrangement joins TRBV25-1 to TRBJ1-1; 8 bases match TRBD1. This CDR3 contains 13 residues. The germline V gene has CDR1 MGHDK and CDR2 SYGVNS. Trimming took 4 bases from V and 5 from J; bases not matched to a gene: 3. The CDR3 spells CASSGTGRTEAFF. DNA for the CDR3: TGTGCCAGCAGTGGGACAGGGCGTACTGAAGCTTTCTTT.

The J gene is TRBJ1-3, the V gene TRBV7-2; D uncertain. V lost 5 bases and J lost 3, with 11 bases in between. Per the germline V gene, CDR1 is SGHTA and CDR2 is FQGNSA. CDR3 size: 14 residues. The CDR3 DNA reads TGTGCCAGCAGCAGAGACGGCTTTGGAAACACCATATATTTT. Amino acids: CASSRDGFGNTIYF.